This T cell receptor (beta chain) was recovered during a study of PD-1 blockade in classical Hodgkin lymphoma (TCRdb year 2020). About the study as a whole: A peripheral blood immune signature of response to PD-1 blockade in classical Hodgkin lymphoma was defined using TCR beta sequencing and CyTOF.

The CDR3 contains 13 residues, cysteine and phenylalanine counted. The sequence is cut down to CDR3 DNA, 39 bases in frame from base 1. According to the germline V gene, CDR1 reads SGDLS and CDR2 reads YYNGEE. Relative to germline, V is 3 bases shorter and J is 12 bases shorter, with 16 bases between their ends. This sample's time point label indicates: newly diagnosed, previously untreated cHL patient sample. CD8+ T cells were purified from thawed PBMCs by magnetic negative selection with a Miltenyi CD8+ T cell isolation kit. As a comparison group for the relapsed/refractory trial patients, PBMCs were sequenced from patients with newly diagnosed, previously untreated classical Hodgkin lymphoma. After peripheral blood was drawn into 8 mL Vacutainer Cell Preparation Tubes, PBMCs were isolated by centrifugation and then cryopreserved. Purified CD4+ and CD8+ fractions were generated only in cases for which an additional PBMC sample was available. Magnetically labelled cells were removed on LS columns in a quadroMACS separator, and the flow-through was retained as the purified fraction.

Genomic DNA was isolated using the Qiagen DNeasy kit from unsorted PBMCs as well as from negatively selected CD4+ and CD8+ fractions. Amplification of TCR beta CDR3 regions was done by immunoSEQ multiplex PCR with primers that anneal to V and J segments. Amplification bias was minimized using a synthetic immune receptor repertoire, and residual bias was removed computationally after sequencing. The paper's data handling went like this. Repertoire diversity was quantified as the Shannon entropy index using custom Python scripts. Unsorted, CD4+ and CD8+ repertoires were analyzed separately, except for combined analyses in which CD4+ and CD8+ sequences were merged in silico. TCRdb provides this immuneACCESS table in a form limited to in-frame rearrangements. Some clones are lacking; in checked studies, under half of them reflect an unresolved V gene, and why the rest are absent is not known. V and J calls and clone size are given by that table; D and trimming were obtained from the DNA. This sample holds a few thousand clones; roughly 90% were observed only once. The top ten hold 20% to 25% of the sample.

Broad study findings and their caveats: Baseline TCR diversity was reported to be lower in newly diagnosed patients than in healthy donors and to be lower still in relapsed/refractory patients. Only a single clinical trial cohort was studied, and what caused the repertoire differences, possibly disease activity or prior therapy, remained undefined.

For this clone: What this receptor recognizes is not known. Qualities for individual bases were not recorded, and no much larger clone is one base off.

Material: CD8+ T cells from blood. This TCR came from a human donor with classical Hodgkin lymphoma. In this chain, TRBV9 is recombined with TRBJ2-1; the D segment cannot be called with confidence. In nucleotides, the sequence is TGTGCCAGCAGCGAAACCCCTTCCGACCCGCAGTTCTTC. This is translated as CASSETPSDPQFF. When the CDR3 is completed using the reference TRBV9 and TRBJ2-1 genes on either side, the full variable domain is DSGVTQTPKHLITATGQRVTLRCSPRSGDLSVYWYQQSLDQGLQFLIQYYNGEERAKGNILERFSAQQFPDLHSELNLSSLELGDSALYFCASSETPSDPQFFGPGTRLTVL.